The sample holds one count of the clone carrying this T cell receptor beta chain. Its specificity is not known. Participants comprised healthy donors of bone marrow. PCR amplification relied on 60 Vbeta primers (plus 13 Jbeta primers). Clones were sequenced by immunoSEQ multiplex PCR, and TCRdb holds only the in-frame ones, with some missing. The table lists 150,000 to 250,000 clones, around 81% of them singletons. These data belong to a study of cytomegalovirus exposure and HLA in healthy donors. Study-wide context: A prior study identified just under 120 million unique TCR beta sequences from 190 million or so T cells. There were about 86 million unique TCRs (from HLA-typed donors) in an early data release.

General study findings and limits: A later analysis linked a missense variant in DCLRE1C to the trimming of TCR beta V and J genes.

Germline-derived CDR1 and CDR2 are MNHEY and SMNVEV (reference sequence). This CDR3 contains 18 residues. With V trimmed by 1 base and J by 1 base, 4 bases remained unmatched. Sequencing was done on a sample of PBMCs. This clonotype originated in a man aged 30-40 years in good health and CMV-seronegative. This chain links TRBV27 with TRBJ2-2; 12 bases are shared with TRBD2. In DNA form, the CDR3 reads TGTGCCAGCAGTTTATACCTAGCGGGAGGGGTGAACACCGGGGAGCTGTTTTTT. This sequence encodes CASSLYLAGGVNTGELFF.